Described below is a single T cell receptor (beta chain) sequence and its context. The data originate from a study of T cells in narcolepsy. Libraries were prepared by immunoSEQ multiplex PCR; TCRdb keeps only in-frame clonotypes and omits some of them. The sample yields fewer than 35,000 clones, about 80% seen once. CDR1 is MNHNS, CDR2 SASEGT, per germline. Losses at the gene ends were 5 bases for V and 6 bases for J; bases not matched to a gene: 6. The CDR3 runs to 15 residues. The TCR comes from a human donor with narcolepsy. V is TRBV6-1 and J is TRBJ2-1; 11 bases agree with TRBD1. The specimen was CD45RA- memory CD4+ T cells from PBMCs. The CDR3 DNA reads TGTGCCAGCAGTACCCCGGGACAGGGGGGCAATGAGCAGTTCTTC. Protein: CASSTPGQGGNEQFF.